This TCR beta chain originates from a study of blood T cell repertoires in COVID-19 (dated by TCRdb to about 2020). Study-level background: The collaborator samples originated in the United States, Italy and Spain and spanned the acute and convalescent phases of COVID-19. The prospective study material was composed of cDNA or gDNA derived from T cells, B-cell-depleted T cells, or PBMCs. Subjects who had been exposed to COVID-19, were actively infected with it, or had recovered from it provided the deeply sampled blood TCRbeta repertoires that made up the dataset. The repertoires were released in a freely available public database intended as a resource for research on the immune response to SARS-CoV-2. Samples were obtained from the ongoing ImmuneRACE study (first 160 participants) and from over a thousand subjects provided by 6 global collaborators. A de-identified subject ID, COVID-19 status, age in years and sex were almost always included in the sample metadata. HLA class I and class II types, where available, came from metadata supplied by the sample provider rather than from assay-based typing. What the research found in general, with its limitations: Clinical and demographic metadata were provided uncurated, with the amount varying by source and participant.

The collaborating institutions used their own protocols to collect whole blood in K2EDTA tubes. For TCRbeta analysis, collaborators shipped samples in one of three forms: frozen whole blood, isolated PBMCs, or DNA extracted from either of those sample types. In this sample, this clone turned up once. Its cognate antigen has yet to be identified. Base qualities were left out, and no much larger clone turns up one base away. In the germline V gene, CDR1 corresponds to SGHRS and CDR2 to YFSETQ. Trimming at the junction amounts to 0 bases on V and 4 bases on J, and the germline ends lie 11 bases apart. The CDR3, cysteine through phenylalanine, is 15 amino acids long. Only the CDR3 DNA stays, 45 bases, in frame from base 1. TCRbeta CDR3 regions were amplified from genomic DNA using the immunoSEQ Assay, a bias-controlled multiplex PCR. Turning to the authors' computational methods: The number of nucleated cells in each sample was estimated by amplification of reference gene primers within the assay. To quantify the absolute abundance of each unique TCRbeta CDR3 rearrangement, sequence reads were collapsed and filtered. For each sample, productive Simpson clonality was calculated as the square root of Simpson's diversity index across productive rearrangements. This is the immuneACCESS table as TCRdb keeps it, with only in-frame sequences that have V and J called. A part of the clones is gone; compared with another copy, unresolved V genes explain less than half, and the rest is unexplained. V and J calls plus clone size are reproduced from that table; the DNA served to infer D and trimming. This sample has 55,000 to 80,000 clones in its table, and 80% to 90% of those were observed once. The leading ten clones occupy 2% to 2.5% of the sample.

The sample was peripheral blood. This TCR was recovered from a human donor in a cohort sampled during active COVID-19. This chain joins TRBV5-1 to TRBJ2-1; the D region possibly corresponds to TRBD2 (5 bases align). The CDR3 protein: CASSLAGLIYNEQFF. The DNA is TGCGCCAGCAGCTTGGCAGGACTTATATACAATGAGCAGTTCTTC.